This record concerns one T cell receptor beta chain sequence. This entry comes from a study of blood T cell repertoires in COVID-19. Here immunoSEQ multiplex PCR was the method, and the copy in TCRdb shows in-frame clones only, minus some. The sample lists some 65,000 clones; about 85% were seen once. The clonotype originates from a man of 80 years or more with acute or convalescent COVID-19. The sample taken for sequencing was peripheral blood.

DNA of the CDR3: TGTGCCAGCTCGCCGTCCCAGGGGGGCTACGAGCAGTACTTC. Its translation is CASSPSQGGYEQYF. V gene TRBV18 combines with J gene TRBJ2-7; D is perhaps TRBD1 (7 bases). The CDR3 loop spans 14 amino acids. Germline V gene lookup returns CDR1 KGHSH and CDR2 LQKENI. The V end lost 6 bases, the J end lost 3 bases, and 15 bases lay between the germline ends.